The rows below give T cell receptor beta chains drawn from one sample of a study of monozygotic twins with inflammatory bowel disease. TCRdb processed the 5' RACE reads again and assigns one entry to each CDR3 protein, with no DNA. This table lists about 300,000 distinct CDR3 sequences. The sequenced sample was blood. These receptors all stem from a human donor with ulcerative colitis or Crohn's disease, or a healthy co-twin of an affected twin (not recorded which). Both conserved end residues are part of each CDR3.

j_gene | v_gene | CDR3aa
TRBJ2-3 | TRBV15 | CATSRVGTGGFLDTQYF
TRBJ2-1 | TRBV12-5 | CASGLASGGASYNEQFF
TRBJ1-2 | TRBV5-1 | CASSLDPSNYGYTF
TRBJ2-5 | TRBV7-9 | CASSATGSQYF
TRBJ2-5 | TRBV7-9 | CASRLEGETQYF
TRBJ1-4 | TRBV20-1 | CSPRQGMDEKLFF
TRBJ2-1 | TRBV21-1 | CASSKILETGISNEQFF
TRBJ2-7 | TRBV6-2/TRBV6-3 | CASSYTPGKIYERYF
TRBJ2-7 | TRBV20-1 | CSARDPPRYEQYF
TRBJ2-5 | TRBV24-1 | CATSGPALERGPQETQYF
TRBJ2-2 | TRBV30 | CACGRGSFRTGELFF
TRBJ1-1 | TRBV15 | CATSPNRGNTEAFF
TRBJ2-5 | TRBV9 | CASSGRPGQGLWETQYF
TRBJ1-6 | TRBV5-1 | CASSPDRGGSPLHF
TRBJ1-2 | TRBV9 | CASQGGSRWEGYTF
TRBJ1-1 | TRBV6-1 | CASRLNDRANTEAFF